Listed below are T cell receptor beta chains from one sample, sequenced in a study of human T cells and chemical hapten exposure. TCRdb independently ran MiXCR on the RACE reads; one entry per CDR3 protein. The data contain 35,000 to 45,000 distinct CDR3 sequences, 8.5% to 10% of them singletons. Material: whole blood, obtained in connection with sensitization to the hapten diphenylcyclopropenone (DPC). Every receptor here comes from a woman in her forties with alopecia areata. Some clones in this sample may be carry-over from other donors' samples. CDR3s include the opening cysteine and the closing phenylalanine or tryptophan. The order of the fields is CDR3 DNA, CDR3 protein, clone size, D gene, V gene, J gene. A D gene is named only where the DNA matches it firmly. Only some rows state a clone size, as once, few, many or a class for expanded clones.

CDR3 DNA: TGTGCCAGTGCTTGGCGGAACCAAGAGACCCAGTACTTC
CDR3 protein: CASAWRNQETQYF
clone size: -
D gene: -
V gene: TRBV21-1
J gene: TRBJ2-5

CDR3 DNA: TGTGCCAGCAGCTTAGGAATTGCAGGGGGCGCAGGGGAGACCCAGTACTTC
CDR3 protein: CASSLGIAGGAGETQYF
clone size: many
D gene: TRBD1
V gene: TRBV11-3
J gene: TRBJ2-5

CDR3 DNA: TGCAGCGTTGAAGATATGGGGATTGACACCGGGGAGCTGTTTTTT
CDR3 protein: CSVEDMGIDTGELFF
clone size: few
D gene: -
V gene: TRBV29-1
J gene: TRBJ2-2

CDR3 DNA: TGTGCCAGCAGTCTTCCCGGGGAAGGCGAGACCCAGTACTTC
CDR3 protein: CASSLPGEGETQYF
clone size: -
D gene: -
V gene: TRBV12-3/TRBV12-4
J gene: TRBJ2-5

CDR3 DNA: TGCGCCAGCAGCCCAACACAGGGGAACAATCAGCCCCAGCATTTT
CDR3 protein: CASSPTQGNNQPQHF
clone size: many
D gene: TRBD1
V gene: TRBV4-1
J gene: TRBJ1-5

CDR3 DNA: TGTGCCAGCAGTTACGTTGGCGGCAGGGAGGCCTCACCCCTCCACTTT
CDR3 protein: CASSYVGGREASPLHF
clone size: many
D gene: -
V gene: TRBV6-6
J gene: TRBJ1-6

CDR3 DNA: TGCGCCAGCAGCCAAGAAGATTGGGGGGATTCCACAGATACGCAGTATTTT
CDR3 protein: CASSQEDWGDSTDTQYF
clone size: many
D gene: -
V gene: TRBV4-1
J gene: TRBJ2-3

CDR3 DNA: TGTGCCACCAGCGGAGAATCTTATAAAGGACAGCTCTACGAGCAGTACTTC
CDR3 protein: CATSGESYKGQLYEQYF
clone size: -
D gene: -
V gene: TRBV15
J gene: TRBJ2-7

CDR3 DNA: TGTGCCAGCAGCTTAGTGGAGGGGGCCGCCGGGGAGCTGTTTTTT
CDR3 protein: CASSLVEGAAGELFF
clone size: many
D gene: -
V gene: TRBV7-8
J gene: TRBJ2-2

CDR3 DNA: TGTGCCAGCAGCCCGGATACCGCCCAGTACTTC
CDR3 protein: CASSPDTAQYF
clone size: -
D gene: -
V gene: TRBV7-2
J gene: TRBJ2-5

CDR3 DNA: TGTGCCAGCAGCTTAACTGCGGGGTCGGGGCAGCCCCAGCATTTT
CDR3 protein: CASSLTAGSGQPQHF
clone size: -
D gene: -
V gene: TRBV7-2
J gene: TRBJ1-5

CDR3 DNA: TGTGCCAGCACAACATCGAACTATGGCTACACCTTC
CDR3 protein: CASTTSNYGYTF
clone size: -
D gene: -
V gene: TRBV6-2/TRBV6-3
J gene: TRBJ1-2

CDR3 DNA: TGTGCCAGCAGTTTAGTTTTCGGTGAAAAACTGTTTTTT
CDR3 protein: CASSLVFGEKLFF
clone size: many
D gene: -
V gene: TRBV12-3/TRBV12-4
J gene: TRBJ1-4

CDR3 DNA: TGTGCCAGCTCGCAGGCAGGGGGCTATCAGCCCCAGCATTTT
CDR3 protein: CASSQAGGYQPQHF
clone size: many
D gene: TRBD1
V gene: TRBV18
J gene: TRBJ1-5

CDR3 DNA: TGTGCCAGCAGCTTAAGGACAGGGACAGATACGCAGTATTTT
CDR3 protein: CASSLRTGTDTQYF
clone size: -
D gene: TRBD1
V gene: TRBV5-4
J gene: TRBJ2-3

CDR3 DNA: TGTGCCAGCAGTCGCCGGACAGGGTCCTCTGGGGCCAACGTCCTGACTTTC
CDR3 protein: CASSRRTGSSGANVLTF
clone size: many
D gene: TRBD1
V gene: TRBV6-2/TRBV6-3
J gene: TRBJ2-6